This section outlines one TCR beta chain sequence together with its context. The V and J ends lost 4 bases and 1 base respectively, with 7 bases between them. Germline V CDR1 and CDR2: SGHVS, FNYEAQ. The CDR3 runs 13 residues. The record originates from a study of T and B cells in COVID-19 patients. Turning to the study itself: At median age roughly 30 years, recovered patients were younger than active-infection patients at approximately 68.

Multiplex PCR with BIOMED2 TRB-A/B primer pools amplified TRB rearrangements. TCRdb itself ran the multiplex PCR reads through MiXCR, one entry per CDR3 protein. The data show about 4,100 distinct CDR3 sequences, with approximately 26% seen just once and about two fifths held by the top ten. Blood genomic DNA input for TRB amplification was about 250-550 ng. The sample consisted of blood. The sequence derives from a human donor with active COVID-19. The donor label of this sample is uncertain. The chain is built from TRBV7-6 and TRBJ1-1; D is possibly TRBD1 (5 bases). Here the CDR3 reads CASSSQGNTEAFF. CDR3 coding DNA: TGTGCCAGCAGCTCTCAGGGGAACACTGAAGCTTTCTTT.